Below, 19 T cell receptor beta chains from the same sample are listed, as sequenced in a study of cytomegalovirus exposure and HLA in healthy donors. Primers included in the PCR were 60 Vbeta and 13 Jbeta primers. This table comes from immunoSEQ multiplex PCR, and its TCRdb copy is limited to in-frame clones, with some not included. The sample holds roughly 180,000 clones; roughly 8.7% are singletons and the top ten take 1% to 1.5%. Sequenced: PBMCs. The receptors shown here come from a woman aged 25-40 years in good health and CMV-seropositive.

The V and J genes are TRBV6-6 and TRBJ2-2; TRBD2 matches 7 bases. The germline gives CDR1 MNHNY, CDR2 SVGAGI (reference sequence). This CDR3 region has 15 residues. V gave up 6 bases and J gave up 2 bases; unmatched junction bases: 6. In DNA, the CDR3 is TGTGCCAGCAGCCCAAGACTAGCTAACACCGGGGAGCTGTTTTTT. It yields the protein CASSPRLANTGELFF.

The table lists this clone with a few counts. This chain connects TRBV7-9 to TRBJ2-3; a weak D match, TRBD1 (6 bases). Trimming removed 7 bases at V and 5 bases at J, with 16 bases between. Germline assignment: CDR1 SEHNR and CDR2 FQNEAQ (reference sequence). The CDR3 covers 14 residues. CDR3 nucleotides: TGTGCCAGCACCTCCGGGACATCCCTAGATACGCAGTATTTT. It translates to CASTSGTSLDTQYF.

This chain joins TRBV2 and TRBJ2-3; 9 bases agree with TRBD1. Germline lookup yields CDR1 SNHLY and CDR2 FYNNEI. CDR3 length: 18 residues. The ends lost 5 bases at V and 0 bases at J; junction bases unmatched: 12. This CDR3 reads CASSFRDRDYTSTDTQYF. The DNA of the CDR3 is TGTGCCAGCAGTTTCCGGGACAGGGACTATACTAGCACAGATACGCAGTATTTT.

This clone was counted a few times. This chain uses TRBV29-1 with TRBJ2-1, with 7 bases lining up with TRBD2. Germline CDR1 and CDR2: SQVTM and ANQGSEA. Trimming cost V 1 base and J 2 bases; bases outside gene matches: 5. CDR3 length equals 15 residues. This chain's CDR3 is CSVEGGGVAYNEQFF. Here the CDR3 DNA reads TGCAGCGTTGAAGGCGGGGGAGTTGCCTACAATGAGCAGTTCTTC.

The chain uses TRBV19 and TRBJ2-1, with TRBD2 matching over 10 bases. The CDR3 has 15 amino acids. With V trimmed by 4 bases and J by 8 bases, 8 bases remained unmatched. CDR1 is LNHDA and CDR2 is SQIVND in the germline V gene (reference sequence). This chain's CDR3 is CASSKEREGRDEQFF. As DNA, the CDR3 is TGTGCCAGTAGTAAAGAGCGGGAGGGCCGGGATGAGCAGTTCTTC. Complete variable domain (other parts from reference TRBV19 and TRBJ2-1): DGGITQSPKYLFRKEGQNVTLSCEQNLNHDAMYWYRQDPGQGLRLIYYSQIVNDFQKGDIAEGYSVSREKKESFPLTVTSAQKNPTAFYLCASSKEREGRDEQFFGPGTRLTVL.

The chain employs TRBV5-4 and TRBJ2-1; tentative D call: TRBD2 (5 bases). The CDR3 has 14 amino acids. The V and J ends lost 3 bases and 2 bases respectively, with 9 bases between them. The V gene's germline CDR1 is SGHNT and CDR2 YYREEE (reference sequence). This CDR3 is CASSYGLAYNEQFF. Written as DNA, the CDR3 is TGTGCCAGCAGCTACGGACTGGCCTACAATGAGCAGTTCTTC. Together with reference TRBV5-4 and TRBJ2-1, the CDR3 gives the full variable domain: ETGVTQSPTHLIKTRGQQVTLRCSSQSGHNTVSWYQQALGQGPQFIFQYYREEENGRGNFPPRFSGLQFPNYSSELNVNALELDDSALYLCASSYGLAYNEQFFGPGTRLTVL.

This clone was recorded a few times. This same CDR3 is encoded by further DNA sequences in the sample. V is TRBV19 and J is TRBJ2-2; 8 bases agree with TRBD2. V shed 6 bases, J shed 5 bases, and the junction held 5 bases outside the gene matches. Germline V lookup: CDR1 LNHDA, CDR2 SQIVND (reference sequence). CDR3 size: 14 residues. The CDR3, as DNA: TGTGCCAGTAGAAAATCGGGGGGGACCGGGGAGCTGTTTTTT. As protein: CASRKSGGTGELFF. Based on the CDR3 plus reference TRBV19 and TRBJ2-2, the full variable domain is DGGITQSPKYLFRKEGQNVTLSCEQNLNHDAMYWYRQDPGQGLRLIYYSQIVNDFQKGDIAEGYSVSREKKESFPLTVTSAQKNPTAFYLCASRKSGGTGELFFGEGSRLTVL.

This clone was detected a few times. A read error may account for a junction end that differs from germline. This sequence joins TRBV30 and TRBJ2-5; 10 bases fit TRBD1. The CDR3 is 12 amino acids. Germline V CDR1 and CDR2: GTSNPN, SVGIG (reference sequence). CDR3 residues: CAWSRGDRGRDF. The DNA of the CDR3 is TGTGCCTGGAGTAGGGGGGACAGGGGAAGGGACTTC.

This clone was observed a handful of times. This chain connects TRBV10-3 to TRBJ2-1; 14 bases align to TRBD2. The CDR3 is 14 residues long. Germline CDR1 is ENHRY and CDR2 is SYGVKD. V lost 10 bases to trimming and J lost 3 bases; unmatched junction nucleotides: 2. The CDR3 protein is CATGLAGGYNEQFF. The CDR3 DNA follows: TGTGCCACCGGACTAGCGGGAGGCTACAATGAGCAGTTCTTC.

The CDR3 sequence: CASSAEGSGANVLTF. The DNA for the CDR3 is TGTGCCAGCAGCGCCGAGGGCTCTGGGGCCAACGTCCTGACTTTC. V and J are TRBV9 and TRBJ2-6; the D gene is possibly TRBD2 (5 bases). The germline CDR1 and CDR2 sequences are SGDLS and YYNGEE. The V and J ends lost 3 bases and 0 bases respectively, with 7 bases between them. The length of the CDR3 is 15 residues.

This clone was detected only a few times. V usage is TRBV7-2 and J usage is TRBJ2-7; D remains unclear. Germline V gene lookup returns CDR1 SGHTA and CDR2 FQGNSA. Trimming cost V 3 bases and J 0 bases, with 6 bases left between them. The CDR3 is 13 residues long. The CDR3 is CASSLSDSYEQYF. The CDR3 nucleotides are TGTGCCAGCAGCTTGAGCGACTCCTACGAGCAGTACTTC.

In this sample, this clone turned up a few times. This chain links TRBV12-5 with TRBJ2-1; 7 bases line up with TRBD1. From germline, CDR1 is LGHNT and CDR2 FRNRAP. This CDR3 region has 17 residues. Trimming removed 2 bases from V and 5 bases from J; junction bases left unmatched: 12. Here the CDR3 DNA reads TGTGCTAGTGGTTTGTCACCCAAGACAGGGTGGCACAATGAGCAGTTCTTC. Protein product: CASGLSPKTGWHNEQFF.

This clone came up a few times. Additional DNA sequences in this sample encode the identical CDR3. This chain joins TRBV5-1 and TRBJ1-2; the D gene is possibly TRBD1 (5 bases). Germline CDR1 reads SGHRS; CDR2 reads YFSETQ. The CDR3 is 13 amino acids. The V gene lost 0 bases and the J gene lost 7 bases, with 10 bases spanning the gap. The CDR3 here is CASSLGQGSGYTF. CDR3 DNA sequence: TGCGCCAGCAGCTTGGGGCAGGGAAGTGGCTACACCTTC. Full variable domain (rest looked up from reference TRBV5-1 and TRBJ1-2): KAGVTQTPRYLIKTRGQQVTLSCSPISGHRSVSWYQQTPGQGLQFLFEYFSETQRNKGNFPGRFSGRQFSNSRSEMNVSTLELGDSALYLCASSLGQGSGYTFGSGTRLTVV.

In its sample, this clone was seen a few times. Written as DNA, the CDR3 is TGCGCCAGCAGCCAAGTTCTAGCGGGAGTCTACAATGAGCAGTTCTTC. Translation: CASSQVLAGVYNEQFF. This chain uses TRBV4-1 with TRBJ2-1; 10 bases align to TRBD2. CDR1 is MGHRA and CDR2 is YSYEKL in the germline V gene. CDR3 length equals 16 residues. The trim removed 1 base at V and 3 bases at J, leaving 3 bases unmatched.

The CDR3 region is CASSPPQGVRETQYF. In DNA form, the CDR3 reads TGTGCCAGTAGTCCACCTCAGGGGGTGAGGGAGACCCAGTACTTC. This chain connects TRBV19 to TRBJ2-5; 7 nucleotides line up with TRBD1. The CDR3 sequence is 15 residues long. V dropped 5 bases and J dropped 5; count of bases not matched to a gene: 11. Germline V gene sequence: CDR1 LNHDA, CDR2 SQIVND (reference sequence).

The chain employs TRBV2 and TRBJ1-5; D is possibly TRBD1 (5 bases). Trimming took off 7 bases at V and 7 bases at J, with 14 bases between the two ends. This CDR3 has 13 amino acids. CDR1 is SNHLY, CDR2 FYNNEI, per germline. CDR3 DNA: TGTGCCAGCATGGTCGGGGGTCGGCAGCCCCAGCATTTT. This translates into CASMVGGRQPQHF.

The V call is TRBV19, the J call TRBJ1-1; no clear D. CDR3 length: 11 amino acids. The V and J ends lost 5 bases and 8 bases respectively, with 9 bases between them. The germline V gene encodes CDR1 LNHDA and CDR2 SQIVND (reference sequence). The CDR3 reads CASSLTGEAFF. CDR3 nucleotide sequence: TGTGCCAGTAGTTTGACCGGGGAAGCTTTCTTT.

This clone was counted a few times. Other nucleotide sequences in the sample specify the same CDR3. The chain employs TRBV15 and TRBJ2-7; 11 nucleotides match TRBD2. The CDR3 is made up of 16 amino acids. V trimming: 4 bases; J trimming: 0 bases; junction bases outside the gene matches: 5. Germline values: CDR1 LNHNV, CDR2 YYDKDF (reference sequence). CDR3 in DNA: TGTGCCACCAGCATTGGGACTAGCGGAAACTCCTACGAGCAGTACTTC. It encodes CATSIGTSGNSYEQYF.

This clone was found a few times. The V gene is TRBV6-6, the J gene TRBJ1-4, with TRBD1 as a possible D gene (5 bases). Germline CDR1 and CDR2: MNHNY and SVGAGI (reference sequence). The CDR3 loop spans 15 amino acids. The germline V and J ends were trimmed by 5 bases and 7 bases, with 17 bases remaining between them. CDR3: CASSPGRVRGEKLFF. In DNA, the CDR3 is TGTGCCAGCAGTCCAGGGAGGGTGAGGGGTGAAAAACTGTTTTTT.